The present T cell receptor beta chain was sequenced within a study of shared clonotypes between healthy human individuals. Template for every sorted-subset replicate PCR totaled around 210 ng DNA, tens of thousands of T cell genomes. Authors' processing steps: As immunoSEQ supplied junction-only sequences (without quality scores), filtering differed. Repertoires were generated with immunoSEQ multiplex PCR, while TCRdb's copy carries only in-frame clones and drops some. The D gene and trimming were derived from the DNA, and the V and J assignments and clone size from that table. Among some 300,000 clones listed, roughly 70% were seen once. Recent acute infections and vaccinations were absent in the healthy HIV-negative adult donors. Memory CD4+ cells were the fraction left after CD45RA+ naive selection. CDR3 size: 12 residues. The V end was cut by 3 bases, the J end by 2 bases, with 6 bases between. Germline V gives CDR1 SQVTM, CDR2 ANQGSEA.

The sequencing input was memory CD4+ T cells sorted from blood. Stated subset: CD45RA-negative fraction. V is TRBV29-1 and J is TRBJ2-3; no clear D gene. This clonotype was sampled from a man aged 30 to 45 in good health. The CDR3, as DNA: TGCAGCGTTGACCCTAACACAGATACGCAGTATTTT. Its translation is CSVDPNTDTQYF.